This passage covers 28 T cell receptor beta chains from one sample sequenced in a study of T cell clonality in common variable immunodeficiency. Clones were read by immunoSEQ multiplex PCR, and TCRdb kept only the in-frame ones, dropping some. This sample comprises over 40,000 clones, none seen once only. The source material was peripheral blood mononuclear cells. These receptors were collected from a person aged 18 to 70 in good health.

This clone has a count of ten or more. The read ends 3 residues before the CDR3 terminus; that terminus is restored from the germline J gene. V usage is TRBV2 and J usage is TRBJ2-7; 7 positions match TRBD2. J was trimmed by 2 bases and V by 5 bases; bases with no gene match: 9. Per germline, CDR1 SNHLY and CDR2 FYNNEI. The CDR3 length is 15 residues. The DNA read from the CDR3 is TGTGCCAGCAGTCCGACTTATGGGGGGGCCTACGAG. This encodes CASSPTYGGAYE. The CDR3 as a whole reads CASSPTYGGAYEQYF.

This clone was seen at least ten times. The sequenced fragment ends 3 residues before the CDR3 boundary, so the rest is inferred from the germline J gene. The chain is built from TRBV20-1 and TRBJ1-4; no clear D gene. Germline loops: CDR1 DFQATT, CDR2 SNEGSKA (reference sequence). This CDR3 region has 13 residues. V lost 6 bases and J 5 bases, leaving 13 bases between the germline ends. CDR3 amino acids: CSARSSPNEKLFF. The CDR3 DNA, read in part, is TGCAGTGCGAGGTCCTCCCCCAATGAAAAA.

This clone was seen ten or more times. From the germline J gene comes the end of the CDR3, since the read stops 3 residues before it. The chain combines TRBV30 with TRBJ2-5; the match to TRBD1 covers 7 bases. Germline CDR1 is GTSNPN and CDR2 is SVGIG (reference sequence). With 1 base clipped from V and 5 bases from J, the junction kept 10 bases outside the gene matches. The CDR3 length is 15 residues. The CDR3 bases that were read are TGTGCCTGGAGTGCCCCTCAGGGGGTGGTGGAGACC. It is translated as CAWSAPQGVVET. The whole CDR3 protein reads CAWSAPQGVVETQYF.

In this sample, this clone turned up many times. The read ends 3 residues before the CDR3 terminus; that terminus is restored from the germline J gene. The chain is built from TRBV29-1 and TRBJ1-1; D uncertain. CDR3 length: 13 amino acids. Germline V gene lookup returns CDR1 SQVTM and CDR2 ANQGSEA. The V and J ends lost 4 bases and 0 bases respectively, with 9 bases between them. CDR3 amino acids: CSVALTLNTEAFF. Partial CDR3 DNA: TGCAGCGTTGCGCTCACATTGAACACTGAA.

The sample holds many counts of this clone. The read terminates 3 residues ahead of where the CDR3 ends, so the germline J gene completes it. J is TRBJ1-1 and V is TRBV30, with unresolved D. The length of the CDR3 is 13 residues. Trimming took 0 bases from V and 5 from J, leaving 10 bases between them. Germline V gene lookup returns CDR1 GTSNPN and CDR2 SVGIG (reference sequence). CDR3 protein: CAWSVPGKTEAFF. CDR3 bases read: TGTGCCTGGAGTGTACCGGGGAAAACTGAA.

This clone occurred many times. The read stops 3 residues short of the end of the CDR3; the missing end is completed from the germline J gene. The V gene is TRBV7-9, the J gene TRBJ2-5; a weak D match, TRBD1 (5 bases). The CDR3 consists of 15 residues. Per germline, CDR1 SEHNR and CDR2 FQNEAQ (reference sequence). The ends were cut back, 5 bases at V and 1 base at J, with 14 bases in the middle. CDR3 in amino acids: CASSHSTGIQETQYF. The sequenced part of the CDR3 DNA is TGTGCCAGCAGCCATTCCACAGGTATCCAAGAGACC.

This clone has ten or more counts. The covered CDR3 bases are TGCAGCGCATCCGGGACAGGGGGCTTTAACGAG. It translates to CSASGTGGFNE. The full-length CDR3 reads as CSASGTGGFNEQYF. The chain combines TRBV29-1 with TRBJ2-7; 12 nucleotides line up with TRBD1. The DNA ends 3 residues before the CDR3 does, and the rest of the CDR3 is filled in from the germline J gene. After removal of 7 bases from V and 5 bases from J, the junction contained 9 bases not matched to a gene. CDR3 size: 14 residues. Germline-derived CDR1 and CDR2 are SQVTM and ANQGSEA.

In this sample, this clone turned up a few times. The CDR3 end is not reached by the read, which stops 3 residues before it; the germline J gene fills it in. The sample carries other DNA sequences with the same CDR3. The chain uses TRBV5-4 and TRBJ2-7; maybe TRBD1 (6 bases). This CDR3 contains 13 residues. Deletions cut 0 bases from V and 3 bases from J, with 7 bases between. CDR1 and CDR2 from the germline V gene are SGHNT and YYREEE (reference sequence). The covered CDR3 bases are TGTGCCAGCAGCTTGGAAGGGGGCTACGAG. This codes for CASSLEGGYE. The full-length CDR3 reads as CASSLEGGYEQYF. The variable domain in full, completed from reference TRBV5-4 and TRBJ2-7, reads ETGVTQSPTHLIKTRGQQVTLRCSSQSGHNTVSWYQQALGQGPQFIFQYYREEENGRGNFPPRFSGLQFPNYSSELNVNALELDDSALYLCASSLEGGYEQYFGPGTRLTVT.

On this clone itself: The read terminates 3 residues ahead of where the CDR3 ends, so the germline J gene completes it. This chain uses TRBV7-6 with TRBJ2-1; 9 bases map to TRBD1. CDR1 and CDR2 from the germline V gene are SGHVS and FNYEAQ. After removal of 5 bases from V and 4 bases from J, the junction contained 6 bases not matched to a gene. CDR3 size: 15 residues. CDR3 bases read: TGTGCCAGCAGCCCGACAGGGGGATTATACAATGAG. It is translated as CASSPTGGLYNE. The whole CDR3 protein reads CASSPTGGLYNEQFF.

There are a few counts of this clone. The read ends 3 residues shy of where the CDR3 ends; the end is completed using the germline J gene. J is TRBJ2-5 and V is TRBV7-2, with D possibly TRBD1 on 6 matching bases. Trimming stripped 5 bases from V and 0 bases from J, with 13 bases between. Germline assignment: CDR1 SGHTA and CDR2 FQGNSA. The CDR3 is 15 amino acids. The CDR3 is CASSIQQGYQETQYF. The CDR3 DNA, read in part, is TGTGCCAGCAGCATCCAACAGGGCTACCAAGAGACC.

This clone was counted many times. CDR3 protein: CASRLNTDTQYF. The CDR3 bases that were read are TGTGCCAGCAGACTAAACACAGATACG. The chain carries TRBV7-2 and TRBJ2-3, with D unclear. The CDR3 goes on 3 residues after the read ends, and that part is filled in from the germline J gene. V gave up 6 bases and J gave up 2 bases, with 6 bases separating them. The CDR3 spans 12 residues. From germline, CDR1 is SGHTA and CDR2 FQGNSA.

This clone was seen repeatedly, ten times or more. The part of the CDR3 DNA that was read is TGCAGTGCTACGCAGAGGACAGGGAATCCCTACGAG. Its protein product is CSATQRTGNPYE. The entire CDR3 sequence reads CSATQRTGNPYEQYF. V usage is TRBV20-1 and J usage is TRBJ2-7; 8 nucleotides agree with TRBD1. The read finishes 3 residues shy of the CDR3 end, and the germline J gene is used to complete it. The trim removed 4 bases at V and 2 bases at J, leaving 10 bases unmatched. The CDR3 is 15 residues long. Germline CDR1 reads DFQATT; CDR2 reads SNEGSKA (reference sequence).

This clone was recorded many times. The CDR3 end falls 3 residues outside the read, so it is completed with the germline J gene. The chain recombines TRBV5-4 with TRBJ2-7; 8 nucleotides align to TRBD1. The V gene end was trimmed by 5 bases and the J gene end by 4 bases; junction bases not matched to a gene: 5. Germline V CDR1 and CDR2: SGHNT, YYREEE (reference sequence). This CDR3 spans 13 amino acids. The part of the CDR3 DNA that was read is TGTGCCAGCAGTACAGGGGGACCTTACGAG. The encoded protein is CASSTGGPYE. The entire CDR3 sequence reads CASSTGGPYEQYF.

This clone was found many times. The CDR3 end is not reached by the read, which stops 3 residues before it; the germline J gene fills it in. The chain recombines TRBV6-2 or TRBV6-3 with TRBJ1-1; no definite D call. The CDR3 is 13 residues long. Trimming cost V 7 bases and J 0 bases, with 9 bases left between them. Per germline, CDR1 MNHEY and CDR2 SVGEGT. Partial CDR3 DNA: TGTGCCAGCACCTCACACGTGAACACTGAA. Translation gives CASTSHVNTE. The entire CDR3 sequence reads CASTSHVNTEAFF.

This clone was seen at least ten times. The CDR3 protein is CASSQYLTSGNTIYF. CDR3 DNA, as far as it was read: TGTGCCAGCAGCCAATATTTGACATCTGGAAACACC. The rearrangement joins TRBV16 to TRBJ1-3; D call uncertain. The sequence runs out 3 residues before the end of the CDR3; the remainder is reconstructed from the germline J gene. The ends were cut back, 1 base at V and 1 base at J, with 8 bases in the middle. The CDR3 is 15 amino acids. The germline gives CDR1 KGHSY, CDR2 FQNENV. Complete variable domain (other parts from reference TRBV16 and TRBJ1-3): GEEVAQTPKHLVRGEGQKAKLYCAPIKGHSYVFWYQQVLKNEFKFLISFQNENVFDETGMPKERFSAKCLPNSPCSLEIQATKLEDSAVYFCASSQYLTSGNTIYFGEGSWLTVV.

This clone was observed many times. The read ends 3 residues early relative to the CDR3; the germline J gene fills the gap. V is TRBV13 and J is TRBJ2-5, with 8 bases aligning to TRBD2. The trim removed 4 bases at V and 5 bases at J, leaving 9 bases unmatched. Germline CDR1 is PRHDT and CDR2 is FYEKMQ (reference sequence). The CDR3 is 15 amino acids. The CDR3 region is CASSSPGGRGETQYF. Partial CDR3 DNA: TGTGCCAGCAGCTCGCCGGGGGGGCGCGGGGAGACC.

This clone appeared many times. The CDR3 is cut off 3 residues early in the read; its end comes from the germline J gene. J is TRBJ2-7 and V is TRBV30, with 7 nucleotides matching TRBD2. This CDR3 region has 12 residues. Germline CDR1 GTSNPN, CDR2 SVGIG (reference sequence). Germline trimming cut 5 bases from V and 4 bases from J; bases unmatched to any gene: 5. The part of the CDR3 DNA that was read is TGTGCCTGGGGGCGGGGGAGGTACGAG. It specifies CAWGRGRYE. The entire CDR3 is CAWGRGRYEQYF. Full variable domain (remainder filled in from reference TRBV30 and TRBJ2-7): SQTIHQWPATLVQPVGSPLSLECTVEGTSNPNLYWYRQAAGRGLQLLFYSVGIGQISSEVPQNLSASRPQDRQFILSSKKLLLSDSGFYLCAWGRGRYEQYFGPGTRLTVT.

This clone appeared a few times. Sequencing ends 3 residues short of the CDR3 end; the germline J gene provides the rest. J is TRBJ1-2 and V is TRBV19; weak D call: TRBD1 (5 bases). The V gene's germline CDR1 is LNHDA and CDR2 SQIVND (reference sequence). V was pared by 4 bases and J by 4 bases, with 10 bases between. The CDR3 is 13 residues long. CDR3 DNA (partial): TGTGCCAGTAGTACCCCGGGGGGCTATGGC. This sequence encodes CASSTPGGYG. The CDR3 in its entirety is CASSTPGGYGYTF. Complete variable domain (other parts from reference TRBV19 and TRBJ1-2): DGGITQSPKYLFRKEGQNVTLSCEQNLNHDAMYWYRQDPGQGLRLIYYSQIVNDFQKGDIAEGYSVSREKKESFPLTVTSAQKNPTAFYLCASSTPGGYGYTFGSGTRLTVV.

This clone appeared many times. The read stops 3 residues short of the end of the CDR3; the missing end is completed from the germline J gene. The V and J genes are TRBV6-2 or TRBV6-3 and TRBJ2-3; TRBD2 aligns across 11 bases. Unmatched junction bases numbered 7, after V lost 5 bases and J lost 3 bases. This CDR3 is 16 amino acids long. Germline lookup yields CDR1 MNHEY and CDR2 SVGEGT. CDR3 DNA, as far as it was read: TGTGCCAGCAGTAAGGGACTAGCGGTTGGTACAGATACG. Its translation is CASSKGLAVGTDT. The complete CDR3 sequence is CASSKGLAVGTDTQYF.

This clone was counted only a few times. The CDR3 end lies 3 residues beyond the end of the read and is filled in from the germline J gene. This sequence joins TRBV18 and TRBJ2-1, with 10 bases matching TRBD2. V was pared by 1 base and J by 7 bases, with 10 bases of the junction left unmatched. The germline CDR1 and CDR2 sequences are KGHSH and LQKENI. The CDR3 runs 17 residues. The CDR3 loop reads CASSPRLAGRGGNEQFF. The sequenced part of the CDR3 DNA is TGTGCCAGCTCACCACGACTAGCGGGCAGGGGTGGAAATGAG.

This clone was observed at least ten times. From the germline J gene comes the end of the CDR3, since the read stops 3 residues before it. The chain combines TRBV5-1 with TRBJ2-3; 8 nucleotides match TRBD2. This CDR3 contains 17 residues. Trimming removed 0 bases from V and 0 bases from J; junction bases left unmatched: 6. In germline, CDR1 is SGHRS, CDR2 YFSETQ. The CDR3 reads CASSLAAAGGSTDTQYF. CDR3 DNA, as far as it was read: TGCGCCAGCAGCTTGGCGGCGGCGGGGGGTAGCACAGATACG.

This clone was counted ten times or more. Read sequence stops 3 residues before the CDR3 end, and the germline J gene provides the missing end. V is TRBV5-1 and J is TRBJ2-2, with D possibly TRBD1 on 6 matching bases. The germline V gene encodes CDR1 SGHRS and CDR2 YFSETQ. The CDR3 length is 16 residues. The sequenced CDR3 bases are TGCGCCAGCAGCTTGGCTGGGGGCCGGCCTAATGAAAAG. Translation: CASSLAGGRPNEK. The CDR3 reads in full as CASSLAGGRPNEKLFF.

This clone was seen at least ten times. The read comes to an end 3 residues before the CDR3 does, leaving the germline J gene to fill in the end. The chain is built from TRBV6-2 or TRBV6-3 and TRBJ1-5, with D possibly TRBD1 on 6 matching bases. The CDR3 spans 13 residues. Per germline, CDR1 MNHEY and CDR2 SVGEGT. V lost 10 bases to trimming and J lost 1 base, with 11 bases between them. CDR3 DNA, as far as it was read: TGTGCCAACATAGGACAGAGCAATCAGCCC. Its translation is CANIGQSNQP. The entire CDR3 is CANIGQSNQPQHF.

Ten or more counts support this clone. The CDR3 end lies 3 residues beyond the end of the read and is filled in from the germline J gene. The chain is built from TRBV3-1 (or the pseudogene TRBV3-2) and TRBJ2-7, with D possibly matching TRBD1 (6 bases). V was clipped by 1 base and J by 4 bases, with 11 bases between them. Germline CDR1 reads LGHDT; CDR2 reads YNNKEL (reference sequence). The CDR3 runs 14 residues. This CDR3 reads CASSQGQEKYEQYF. The sequenced CDR3 bases are TGTGCCAGCAGCCAAGGACAGGAAAAATACGAG.

This clone was seen ten or more times. Incomplete CDR3 DNA: TGTGCCAGCAGCTTTGGCCAGGGAGGTGAAAAA. Translating gives CASSFGQGGEK. In full, the CDR3 reads CASSFGQGGEKLFF. J is TRBJ1-4 and V is TRBV7-6; the D gene is possibly TRBD1 (5 bases). Coverage ceases 3 residues before the CDR3 finishes, and the germline J gene fills in the end. CDR1 is SGHVS and CDR2 is FNYEAQ in the germline V gene. V was cut by 3 bases and J by 7 bases, with 12 bases left in between. This CDR3 contains 14 residues.

At least ten counts were recorded for this clone. The read falls 3 residues short of the CDR3 end, and the missing part is taken from the germline J gene. The V call is TRBV20-1, the J call TRBJ2-2; possible D gene TRBD2, 7 bases. V was clipped by 2 bases and J by 4 bases, with 8 bases between them. CDR1 is DFQATT, CDR2 SNEGSKA, per germline (reference sequence). This CDR3 is 13 amino acids long. CDR3 bases read: TGCAGTGCTAGAAGGGGGGGCACCGGGGAG. Translating gives CSARRGGTGE. The whole CDR3 sequence is CSARRGGTGELFF.

This clone has ten or more counts. The sequenced fragment ends 3 residues before the CDR3 boundary, so the rest is inferred from the germline J gene. The chain carries TRBV5-6 and TRBJ1-2; 8 bases align to TRBD1. This CDR3 region has 14 residues. Germline V gives CDR1 SGHDT, CDR2 YYEEEE. The CDR3 bases that were read are TGTGCCAGCAGCTCGGGACAGGATTTTCACGGC. It is translated as CASSSGQDFHG. In full, the CDR3 reads CASSSGQDFHGYTF.

In this sample, this clone turned up a few times. CDR3 sequence: CAISGDNYEQYF. The part of the CDR3 DNA that was read is TGTGCCATCAGTGGAGACAACTACGAG. The chain recombines TRBV10-3 with TRBJ2-7, with D unresolved. The read ends 3 residues before the CDR3 terminus; that terminus is restored from the germline J gene. The V end was cut by 4 bases, the J end by 3 bases, with 7 bases between. This CDR3 is built from 12 residues. CDR1 and CDR2 from the germline V gene are ENHRY and SYGVKD.